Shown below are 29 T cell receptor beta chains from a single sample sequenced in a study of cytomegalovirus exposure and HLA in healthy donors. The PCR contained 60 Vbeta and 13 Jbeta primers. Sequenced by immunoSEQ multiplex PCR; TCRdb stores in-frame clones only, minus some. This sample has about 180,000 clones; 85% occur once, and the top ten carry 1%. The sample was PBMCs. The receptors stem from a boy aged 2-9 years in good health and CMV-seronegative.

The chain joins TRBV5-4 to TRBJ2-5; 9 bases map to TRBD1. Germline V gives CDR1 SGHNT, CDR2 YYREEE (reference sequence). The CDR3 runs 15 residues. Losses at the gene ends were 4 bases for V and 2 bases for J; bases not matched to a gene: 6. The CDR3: CASSRDRVVQETQYF. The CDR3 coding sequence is TGTGCCAGCAGCAGGGACAGGGTTGTACAAGAGACCCAGTACTTC.

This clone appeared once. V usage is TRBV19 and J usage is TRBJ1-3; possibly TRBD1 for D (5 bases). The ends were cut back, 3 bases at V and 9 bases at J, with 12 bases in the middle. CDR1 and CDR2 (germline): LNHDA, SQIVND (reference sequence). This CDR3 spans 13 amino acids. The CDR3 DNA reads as TGTGCCAGTAGTATCGGGACTCCCAGCACCATATATTTT. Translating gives CASSIGTPSTIYF. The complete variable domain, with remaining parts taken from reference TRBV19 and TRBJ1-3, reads DGGITQSPKYLFRKEGQNVTLSCEQNLNHDAMYWYRQDPGQGLRLIYYSQIVNDFQKGDIAEGYSVSREKKESFPLTVTSAQKNPTAFYLCASSIGTPSTIYFGEGSWLTVV.

In DNA, the CDR3 is TGTGCCAGCAGTCTAAGACAGGGGACCGCCTACGAGCAGTACTTC. Translating it yields CASSLRQGTAYEQYF. The chain joins TRBV27 to TRBJ2-7; TRBD1 aligns across 8 bases. The CDR3 contains 15 residues. The germline gives CDR1 MNHEY, CDR2 SMNVEV (reference sequence). J was trimmed by 2 bases and V by 5 bases; bases with no gene match: 8.

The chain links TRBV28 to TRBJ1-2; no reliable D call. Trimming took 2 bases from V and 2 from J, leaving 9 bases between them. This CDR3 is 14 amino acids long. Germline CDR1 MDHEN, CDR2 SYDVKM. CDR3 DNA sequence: TGTGCCAGCAGTTTAAGCGGGTCAAACTATGGCTACACCTTC. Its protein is CASSLSGSNYGYTF.

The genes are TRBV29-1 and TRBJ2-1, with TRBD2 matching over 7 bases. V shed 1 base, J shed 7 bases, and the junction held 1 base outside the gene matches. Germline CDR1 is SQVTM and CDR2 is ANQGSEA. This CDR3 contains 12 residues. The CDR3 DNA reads TGCAGCGTTGAAGCGGGGGGAAATGAGCAGTTCTTC. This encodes CSVEAGGNEQFF.

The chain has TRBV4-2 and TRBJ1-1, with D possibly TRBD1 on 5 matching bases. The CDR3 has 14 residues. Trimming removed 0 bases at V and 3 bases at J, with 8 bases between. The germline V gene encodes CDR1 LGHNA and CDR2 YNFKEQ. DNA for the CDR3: TGTGCCAGCAGCCAAGAGGGGGGGTACACTGAAGCTTTCTTT. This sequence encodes CASSQEGGYTEAFF.

The CDR3 region is CASSSSRGEQYF. CDR3 nucleotide sequence: TGTGCCAGCAGCTCCTCCAGGGGGGAGCAGTACTTC. The chain uses TRBV7-9 and TRBJ2-7; TRBD1 matches at 7 bases. Germline V gene data show CDR1 as SEHNR and CDR2 as FQNEAQ (reference sequence). V was clipped by 4 bases and J by 7 bases; unmatched bases: 4. The CDR3 length is 12 residues.

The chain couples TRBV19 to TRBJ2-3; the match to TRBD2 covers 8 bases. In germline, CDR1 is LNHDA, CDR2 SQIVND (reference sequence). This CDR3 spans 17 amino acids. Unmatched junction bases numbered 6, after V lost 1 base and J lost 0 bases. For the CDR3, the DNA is TGTGCCAGTAGTATAGTAGCGGGACGGAGAAGCACAGATACGCAGTATTTT. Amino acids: CASSIVAGRRSTDTQYF.

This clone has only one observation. CDR3: CASSLGQGAEKLFF. The CDR3 bases are TGTGCCAGCAGCTTGGGACAGGGAGCTGAAAAACTGTTTTTT. The chain combines TRBV5-4 with TRBJ1-4; 7 bases line up with TRBD1. V shed 0 bases and J 7 bases; nucleotides not matched to a gene: 3. Germline-derived CDR1 and CDR2 are SGHNT and YYREEE (reference sequence). CDR3 length: 14 amino acids.

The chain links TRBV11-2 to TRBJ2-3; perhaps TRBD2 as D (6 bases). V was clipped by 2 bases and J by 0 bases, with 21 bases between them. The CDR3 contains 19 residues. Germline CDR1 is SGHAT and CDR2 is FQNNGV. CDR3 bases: TGTGCCAGCAGCTTAACTTTTTTTAGCGGAGCCTCTAGCACAGATACGCAGTATTTT. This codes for CASSLTFFSGASSTDTQYF.

This chain's CDR3 is CASSYGLGQGGEKLFF. CDR3 DNA sequence: TGTGCCAGCAGTTACGGTTTGGGACAGGGAGGTGAAAAACTGTTTTTT. The chain is built from TRBV6-5 and TRBJ1-4; TRBD1 aligns across 9 bases. Looked up from germline, CDR1 is MNHEY and CDR2 is SVGAGI. V shed 2 bases, J shed 7 bases, and the junction held 8 bases outside the gene matches. This CDR3 is 16 amino acids long.

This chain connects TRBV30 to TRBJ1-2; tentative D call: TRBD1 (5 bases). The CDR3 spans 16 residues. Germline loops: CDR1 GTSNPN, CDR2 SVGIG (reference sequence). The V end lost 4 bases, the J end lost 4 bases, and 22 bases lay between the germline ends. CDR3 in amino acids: CAWTSSGEAGGYGYTF. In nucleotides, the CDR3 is TGTGCCTGGACCTCGTCGGGGGAAGCAGGTGGCTATGGCTACACCTTC.

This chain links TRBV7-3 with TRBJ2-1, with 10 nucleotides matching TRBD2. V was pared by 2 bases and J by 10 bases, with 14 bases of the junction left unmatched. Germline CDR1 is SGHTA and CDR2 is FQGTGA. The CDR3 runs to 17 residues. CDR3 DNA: TGTGCCAGCAGCTTATGCCCGCAACTAGCGGGATGCCCCGAGCAGTTCTTC. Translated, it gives CASSLCPQLAGCPEQFF. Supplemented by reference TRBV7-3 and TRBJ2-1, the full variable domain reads GAGVSQTPSNKVTEKGKYVELRCDPISGHTALYWYRQSLGQGPEFLIYFQGTGAADDSGLPNDRFFAVRPEGSVSTLKIQRTERGDSAVYLCASSLCPQLAGCPEQFFGPGTRLTVL.

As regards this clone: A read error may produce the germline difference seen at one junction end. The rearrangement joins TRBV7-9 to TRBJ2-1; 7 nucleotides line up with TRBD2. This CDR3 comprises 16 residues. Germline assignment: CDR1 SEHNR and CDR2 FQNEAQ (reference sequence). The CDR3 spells CSSSLGEGGPLQGQFF. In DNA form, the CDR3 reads TGTTCCAGCAGCTTAGGGGAGGGAGGCCCCTTACAAGGGCAGTTCTTC.

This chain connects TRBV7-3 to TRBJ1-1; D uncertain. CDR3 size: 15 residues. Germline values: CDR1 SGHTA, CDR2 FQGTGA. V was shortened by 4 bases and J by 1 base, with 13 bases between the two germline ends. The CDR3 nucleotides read TGTGCCAGCAGCTCCTCCCCCGGGAAGAACACTGAAGCTTTCTTT. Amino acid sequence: CASSSSPGKNTEAFF.

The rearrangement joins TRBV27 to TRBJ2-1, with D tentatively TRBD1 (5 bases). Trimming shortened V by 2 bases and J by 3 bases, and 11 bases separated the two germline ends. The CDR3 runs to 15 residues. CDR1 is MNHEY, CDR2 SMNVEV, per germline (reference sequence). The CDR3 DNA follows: TGTGCCAGCAGTTTAACAGGCCAGCTCTACAATGAGCAGTTCTTC. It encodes CASSLTGQLYNEQFF.

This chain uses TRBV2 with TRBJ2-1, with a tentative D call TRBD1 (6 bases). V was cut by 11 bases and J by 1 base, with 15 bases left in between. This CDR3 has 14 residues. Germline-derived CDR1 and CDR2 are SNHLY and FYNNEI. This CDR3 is CAGAQGRSYNEQFF. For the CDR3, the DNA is TGTGCCGGAGCACAGGGTCGATCCTACAATGAGCAGTTCTTC.

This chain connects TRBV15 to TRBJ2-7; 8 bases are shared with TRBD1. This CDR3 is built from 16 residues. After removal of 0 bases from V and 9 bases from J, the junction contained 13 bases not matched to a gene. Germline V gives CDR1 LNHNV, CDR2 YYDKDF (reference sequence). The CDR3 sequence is CATSRDLGQGVIRQYV. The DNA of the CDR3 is TGTGCCACCAGCAGAGATCTAGGACAGGGAGTTATTCGGCAGTACGTC.

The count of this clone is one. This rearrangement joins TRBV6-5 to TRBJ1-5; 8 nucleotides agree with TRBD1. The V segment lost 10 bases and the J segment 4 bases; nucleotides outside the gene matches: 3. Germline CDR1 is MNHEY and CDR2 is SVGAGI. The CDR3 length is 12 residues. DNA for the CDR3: TGTGCCACTCGACAGGGGAATCAGCCCCAGCATTTT. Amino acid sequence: CATRQGNQPQHF.

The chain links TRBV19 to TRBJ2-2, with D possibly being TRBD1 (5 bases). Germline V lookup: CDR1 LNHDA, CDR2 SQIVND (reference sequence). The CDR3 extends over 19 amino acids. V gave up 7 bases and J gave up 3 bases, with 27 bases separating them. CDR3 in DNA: TGTGCCAGTAACCCCGTGGCAGGGATAAAACCCTCCTACACCGGGGAGCTGTTTTTT. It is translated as CASNPVAGIKPSYTGELFF.

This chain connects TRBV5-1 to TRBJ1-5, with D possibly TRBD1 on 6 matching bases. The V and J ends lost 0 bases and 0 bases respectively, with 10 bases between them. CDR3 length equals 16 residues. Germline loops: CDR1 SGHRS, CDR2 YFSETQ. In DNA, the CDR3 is TGCGCCAGCAGCTTGGCTAGGACAGTTAGCAATCAGCCCCAGCATTTT. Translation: CASSLARTVSNQPQHF. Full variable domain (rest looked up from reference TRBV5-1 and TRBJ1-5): KAGVTQTPRYLIKTRGQQVTLSCSPISGHRSVSWYQQTPGQGLQFLFEYFSETQRNKGNFPGRFSGRQFSNSRSEMNVSTLELGDSALYLCASSLARTVSNQPQHFGDGTRLSIL.

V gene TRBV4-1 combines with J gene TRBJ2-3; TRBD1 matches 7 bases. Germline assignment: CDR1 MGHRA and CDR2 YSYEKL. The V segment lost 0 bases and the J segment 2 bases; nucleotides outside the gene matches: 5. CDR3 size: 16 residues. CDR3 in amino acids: CASSQDTDRATDTQYF. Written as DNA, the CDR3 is TGCGCCAGCAGCCAAGATACCGACAGGGCCACAGATACGCAGTATTTT.

Here the CDR3 reads CASSLGLMNTGELFF. CDR3 DNA: TGTGCCAGCAGCTTAGGACTAATGAACACCGGGGAGCTGTTTTTT. The chain is built from TRBV7-2 and TRBJ2-2; D possibly corresponds to TRBD2 (5 bases). This CDR3 contains 15 residues. Trimming pared 1 base from V and 1 base from J, leaving 7 bases between. The germline CDR1 and CDR2 sequences are SGHTA and FQGNSA.

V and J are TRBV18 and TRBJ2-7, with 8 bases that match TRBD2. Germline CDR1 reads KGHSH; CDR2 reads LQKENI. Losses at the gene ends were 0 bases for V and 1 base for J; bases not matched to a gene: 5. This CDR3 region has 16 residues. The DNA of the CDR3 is TGTGCCAGCTCACCACCGTTGGCGGGAGGTTCCTACGAGCAGTACTTC. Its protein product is CASSPPLAGGSYEQYF.

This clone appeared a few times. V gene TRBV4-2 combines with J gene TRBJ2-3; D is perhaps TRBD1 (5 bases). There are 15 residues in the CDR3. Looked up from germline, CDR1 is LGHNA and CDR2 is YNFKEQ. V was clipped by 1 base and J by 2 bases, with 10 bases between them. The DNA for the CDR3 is TGTGCCAGCAGCCAAGCGCAGGGTGACACAGATACGCAGTATTTT. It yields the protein CASSQAQGDTDTQYF.

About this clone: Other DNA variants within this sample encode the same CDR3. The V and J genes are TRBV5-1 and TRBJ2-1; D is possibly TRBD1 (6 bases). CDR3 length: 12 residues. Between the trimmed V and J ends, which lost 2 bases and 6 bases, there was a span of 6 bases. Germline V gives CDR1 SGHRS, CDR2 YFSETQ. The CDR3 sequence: CASSLQGNEQFF. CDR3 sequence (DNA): TGCGCCAGCAGCTTACAGGGCAATGAGCAGTTCTTC.

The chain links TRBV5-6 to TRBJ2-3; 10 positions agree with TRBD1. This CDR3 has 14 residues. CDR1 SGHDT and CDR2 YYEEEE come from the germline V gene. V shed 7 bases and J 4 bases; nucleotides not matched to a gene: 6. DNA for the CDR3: TGTGCCAGCCTTCCGGGACAGGGGCCAGATACGCAGTATTTT. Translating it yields CASLPGQGPDTQYF.

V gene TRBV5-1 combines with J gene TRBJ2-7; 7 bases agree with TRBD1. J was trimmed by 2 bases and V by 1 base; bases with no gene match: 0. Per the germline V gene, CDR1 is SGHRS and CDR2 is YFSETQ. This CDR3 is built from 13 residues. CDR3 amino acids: CASSLTGAYEQYF. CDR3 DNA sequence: TGCGCCAGCAGCTTGACAGGGGCCTACGAGCAGTACTTC.

CDR3 nucleotides: TGTGCCAGCAGCCATCCCCGGGGGAATGAGCAGTTCTTC. This sequence encodes CASSHPRGNEQFF. The chain links TRBV6-5 to TRBJ2-1; D perhaps matches TRBD2 (6 bases). Germline V CDR1 and CDR2: MNHEY, SVGAGI. The CDR3 loop spans 13 amino acids. The V end lost 6 bases, the J end lost 7 bases, and 13 bases lay between the germline ends.